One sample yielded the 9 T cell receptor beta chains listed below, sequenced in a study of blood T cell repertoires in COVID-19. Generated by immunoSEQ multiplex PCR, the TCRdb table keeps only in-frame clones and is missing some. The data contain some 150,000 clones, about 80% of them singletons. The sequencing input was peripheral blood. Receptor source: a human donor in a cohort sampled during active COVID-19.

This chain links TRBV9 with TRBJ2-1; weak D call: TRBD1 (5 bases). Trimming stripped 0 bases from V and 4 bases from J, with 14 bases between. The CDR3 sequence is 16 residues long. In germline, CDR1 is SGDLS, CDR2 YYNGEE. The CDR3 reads CASSVDRSLGYNEQFF. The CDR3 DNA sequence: TGTGCCAGCAGCGTAGACAGGTCCCTCGGTTACAATGAGCAGTTCTTC.

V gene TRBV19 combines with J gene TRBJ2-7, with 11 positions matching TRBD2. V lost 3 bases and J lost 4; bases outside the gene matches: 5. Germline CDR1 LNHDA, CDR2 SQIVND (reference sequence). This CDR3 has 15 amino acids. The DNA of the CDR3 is TGTGCCAGTAGTATCTCCGGGACTAGCGGTTACGAGCAGTACTTC. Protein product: CASSISGTSGYEQYF.

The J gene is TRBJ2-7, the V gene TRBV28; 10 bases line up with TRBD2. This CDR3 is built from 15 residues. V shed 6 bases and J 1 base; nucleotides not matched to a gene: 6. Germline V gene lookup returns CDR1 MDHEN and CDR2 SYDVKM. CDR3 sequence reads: CASSPAGGKSYEQYF. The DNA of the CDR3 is TGTGCCAGCAGCCCAGCGGGAGGGAAATCCTACGAGCAGTACTTC. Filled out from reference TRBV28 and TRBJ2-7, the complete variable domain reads DVKVTQSSRYLVKRTGEKVFLECVQDMDHENMFWYRQDPGLGLRLIYFSYDVKMKEKGDIPEGYSVSREKKERFSLILESASTNQTSMYLCASSPAGGKSYEQYFGPGTRLTVT.

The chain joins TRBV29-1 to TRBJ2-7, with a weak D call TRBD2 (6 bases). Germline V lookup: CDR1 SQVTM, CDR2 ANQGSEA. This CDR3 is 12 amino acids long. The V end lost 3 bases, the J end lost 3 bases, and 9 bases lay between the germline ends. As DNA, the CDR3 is TGCAGCGTTGACGGGACTGGCTACGAGCAGTACTTC. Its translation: CSVDGTGYEQYF.

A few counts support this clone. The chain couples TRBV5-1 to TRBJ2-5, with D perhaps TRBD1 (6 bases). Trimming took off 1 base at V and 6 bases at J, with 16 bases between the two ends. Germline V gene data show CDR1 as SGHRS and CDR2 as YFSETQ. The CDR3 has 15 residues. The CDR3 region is CASSLRGTGTKTQYF. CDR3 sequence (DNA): TGCGCCAGCAGCTTGAGGGGTACAGGGACGAAGACCCAGTACTTC.

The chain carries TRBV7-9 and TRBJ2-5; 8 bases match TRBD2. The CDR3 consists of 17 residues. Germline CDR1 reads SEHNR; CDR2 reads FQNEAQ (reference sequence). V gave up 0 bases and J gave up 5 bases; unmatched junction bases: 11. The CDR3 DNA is TGTGCCAGCAGCTTAGCCCAATATCGAAGCGGGAGTGAGACCCAGTACTTC. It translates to CASSLAQYRSGSETQYF.

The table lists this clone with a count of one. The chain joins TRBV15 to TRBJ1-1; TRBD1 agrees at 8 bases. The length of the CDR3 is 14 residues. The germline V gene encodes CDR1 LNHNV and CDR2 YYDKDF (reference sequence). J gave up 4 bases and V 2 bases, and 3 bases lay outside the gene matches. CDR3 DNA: TGTGCCACCAGCAGACCAGACAGGGGCACTGAAGCTTTCTTT. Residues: CATSRPDRGTEAFF.

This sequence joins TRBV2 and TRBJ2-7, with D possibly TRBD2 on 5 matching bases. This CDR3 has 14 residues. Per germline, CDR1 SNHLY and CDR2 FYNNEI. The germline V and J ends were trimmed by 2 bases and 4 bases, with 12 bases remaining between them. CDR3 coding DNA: TGTGCCAGCAGTGAATGGCAGACTACTTACGAGCAGTACTTC. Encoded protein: CASSEWQTTYEQYF.

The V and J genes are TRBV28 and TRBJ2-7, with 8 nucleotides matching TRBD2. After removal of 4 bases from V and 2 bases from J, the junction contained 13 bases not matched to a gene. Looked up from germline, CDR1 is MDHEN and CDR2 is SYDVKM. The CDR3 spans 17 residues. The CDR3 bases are TGTGCCAGCAGTTCCCCTGCTAGGCTAGCGGGTACCTACGAGCAGTACTTC. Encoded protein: CASSSPARLAGTYEQYF.